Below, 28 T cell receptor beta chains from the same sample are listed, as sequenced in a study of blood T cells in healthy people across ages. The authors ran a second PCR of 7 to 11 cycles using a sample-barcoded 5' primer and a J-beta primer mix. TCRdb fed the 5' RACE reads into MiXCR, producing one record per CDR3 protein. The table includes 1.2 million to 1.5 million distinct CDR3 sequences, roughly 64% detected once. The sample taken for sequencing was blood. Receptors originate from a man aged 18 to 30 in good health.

Written as DNA, the CDR3 is TGTGCCAGCAGCTTACTAGGACAGGGGTGGGACTCCTACGAGCAGTACTTC. This gives the protein CASSLLGQGWDSYEQYF. The chain carries TRBV7-2 and TRBJ2-7, with 9 bases identical to TRBD1. The CDR3 extends over 17 amino acids. Germline V gene sequence: CDR1 SGHTA, CDR2 FQGNSA. V lost 2 bases, J lost 0 bases, and 8 bases stayed unmatched.

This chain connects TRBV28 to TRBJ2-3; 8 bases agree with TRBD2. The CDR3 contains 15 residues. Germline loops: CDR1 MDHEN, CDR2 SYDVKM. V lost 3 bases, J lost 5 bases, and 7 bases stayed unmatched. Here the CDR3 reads CASSFQGLVLDTQYF. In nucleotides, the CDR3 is TGTGCCAGCAGTTTTCAGGGACTAGTGTTAGATACGCAGTATTTT. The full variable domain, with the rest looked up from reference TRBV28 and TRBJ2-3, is DVKVTQSSRYLVKRTGEKVFLECVQDMDHENMFWYRQDPGLGLRLIYFSYDVKMKEKGDIPEGYSVSREKKERFSLILESASTNQTSMYLCASSFQGLVLDTQYFGPGTRLTVL.

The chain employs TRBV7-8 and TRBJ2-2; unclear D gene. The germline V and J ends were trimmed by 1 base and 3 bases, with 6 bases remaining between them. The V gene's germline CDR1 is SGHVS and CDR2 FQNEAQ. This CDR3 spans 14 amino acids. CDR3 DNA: TGTGCCAGCAGCTTAGGTCACCACACCGGGGAGCTGTTTTTT. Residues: CASSLGHHTGELFF. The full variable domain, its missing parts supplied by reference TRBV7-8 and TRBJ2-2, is GAGVSQSPRYKVAKRGQDVALRCDPISGHVSLFWYQQALGQGPEFLTYFQNEAQLDKSGLPSDRFFAERPEGSVSTLKIQRTQQEDSAVYLCASSLGHHTGELFFGEGSRLTVL.

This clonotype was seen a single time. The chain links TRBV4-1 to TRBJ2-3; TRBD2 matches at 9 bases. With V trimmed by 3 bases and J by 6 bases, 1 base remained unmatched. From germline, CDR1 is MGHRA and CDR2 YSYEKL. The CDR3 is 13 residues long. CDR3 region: CASSQLAGDTQYF. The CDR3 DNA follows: TGCGCCAGCAGCCAGCTAGCGGGGGATACGCAGTATTTT.

This CDR3 reads CSARDGTRSGSEQYF. The DNA for the CDR3 is TGCAGTGCTAGAGATGGAACAAGGAGCGGGAGCGAGCAGTACTTC. This sequence joins TRBV20-1 and TRBJ2-7, with 8 bases fitting TRBD2. The germline gives CDR1 DFQATT, CDR2 SNEGSKA (reference sequence). This CDR3 has 15 amino acids. V lost 0 bases and J lost 6; bases outside the gene matches: 10.

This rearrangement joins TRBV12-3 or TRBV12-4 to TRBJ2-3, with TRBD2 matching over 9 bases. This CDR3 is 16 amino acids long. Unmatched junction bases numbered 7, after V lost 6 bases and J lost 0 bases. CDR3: CASSRRLADSTDTQYF. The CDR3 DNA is TGTGCCAGCAGCCGCCGACTAGCGGATAGCACAGATACGCAGTATTTT.

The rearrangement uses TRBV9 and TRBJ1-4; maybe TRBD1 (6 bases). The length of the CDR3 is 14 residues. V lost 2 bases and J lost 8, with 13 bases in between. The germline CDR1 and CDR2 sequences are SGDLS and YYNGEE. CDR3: CASSVGNREEKLFF. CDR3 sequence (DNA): TGTGCCAGCAGCGTTGGCAACAGGGAGGAAAAACTGTTTTTT.

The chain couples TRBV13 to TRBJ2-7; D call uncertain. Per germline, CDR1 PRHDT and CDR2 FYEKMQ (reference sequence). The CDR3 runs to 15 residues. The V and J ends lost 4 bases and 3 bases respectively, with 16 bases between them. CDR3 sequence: CASSYRALPYYEQYF. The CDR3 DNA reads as TGTGCCAGCAGCTACCGGGCCCTCCCCTACTACGAGCAGTACTTC.

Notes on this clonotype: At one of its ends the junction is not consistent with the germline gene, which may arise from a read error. In nucleotides, the CDR3 is TGCGCCGGCAGCCACCTCGGGGTCATTAATTCACCCCTCCACTTT. It translates to CAGSHLGVINSPLHF. V and J are TRBV4-1 and TRBJ1-6; D uncertain. The CDR3 loop spans 15 amino acids. CDR1 is MGHRA and CDR2 is YSYEKL in the germline V gene.

The CDR3 DNA follows: TGCAGTGCTTCTTTGACAGAATCTGGAAACACCATATATTTT. Encoded protein: CSASLTESGNTIYF. The J gene is TRBJ1-3, the V gene TRBV20-1; TRBD1 might be the D (5 bases). This CDR3 has 14 amino acids. The V end was cut by 5 bases, the J end by 1 base, with 12 bases between. Germline V gene sequence: CDR1 DFQATT, CDR2 SNEGSKA (reference sequence).

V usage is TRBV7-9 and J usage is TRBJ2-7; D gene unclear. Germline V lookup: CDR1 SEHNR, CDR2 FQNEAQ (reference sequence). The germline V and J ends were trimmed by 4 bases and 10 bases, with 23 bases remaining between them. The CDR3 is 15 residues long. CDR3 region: CASSYPTDPQVSQYF. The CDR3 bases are TGTGCCAGCAGCTACCCAACCGATCCCCAAGTATCCCAGTACTTC.

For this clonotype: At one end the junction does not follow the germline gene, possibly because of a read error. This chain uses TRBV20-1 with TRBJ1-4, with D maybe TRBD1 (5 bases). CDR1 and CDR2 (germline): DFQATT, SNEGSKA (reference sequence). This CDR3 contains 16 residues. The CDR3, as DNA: TGCAGTGCTCGAGGATGGCCGGGACGGAGAGATGAAAACCTGTTTTTT. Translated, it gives CSARGWPGRRDENLFF.

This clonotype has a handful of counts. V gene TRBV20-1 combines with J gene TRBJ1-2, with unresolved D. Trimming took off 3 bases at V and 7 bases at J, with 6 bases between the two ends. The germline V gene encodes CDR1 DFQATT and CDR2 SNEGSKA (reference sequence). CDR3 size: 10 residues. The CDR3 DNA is TGCAGTGCTAGGCTGGGTGGCTACACCTTC. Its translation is CSARLGGYTF.

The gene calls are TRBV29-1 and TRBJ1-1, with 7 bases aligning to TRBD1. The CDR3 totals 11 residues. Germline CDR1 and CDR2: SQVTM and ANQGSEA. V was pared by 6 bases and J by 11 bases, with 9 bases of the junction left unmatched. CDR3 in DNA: TGCAGCGTAGCTACGGGACAGAGGGCTTTCTTT. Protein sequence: CSVATGQRAFF.

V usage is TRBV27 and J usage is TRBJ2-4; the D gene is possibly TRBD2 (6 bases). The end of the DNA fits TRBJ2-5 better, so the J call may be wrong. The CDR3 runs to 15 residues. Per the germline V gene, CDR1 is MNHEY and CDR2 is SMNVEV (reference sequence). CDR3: CASSFSPRGGETQYF. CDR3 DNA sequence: TGTGCCAGCAGTTTCTCCCCTAGGGGAGGCGAGACCCAGTACTTC.

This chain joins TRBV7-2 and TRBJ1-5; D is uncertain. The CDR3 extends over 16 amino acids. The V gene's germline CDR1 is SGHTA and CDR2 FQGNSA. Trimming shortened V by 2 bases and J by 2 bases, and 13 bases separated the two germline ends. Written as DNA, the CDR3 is TGTGCCAGCAGCTTACGTCCGGGGAATCGCAATCAGCCCCAGCATTTT. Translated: CASSLRPGNRNQPQHF.

CDR3 loop: CASSLGRAEQFF. CDR3 DNA sequence: TGTGCCAGCAGTTTGGGCCGGGCTGAGCAGTTCTTC. The chain recombines TRBV28 with TRBJ2-1; no definite D call. Germline V lookup: CDR1 MDHEN, CDR2 SYDVKM. This CDR3 has 12 amino acids. V dropped 3 bases and J dropped 9 bases, with 9 bases sitting between them.

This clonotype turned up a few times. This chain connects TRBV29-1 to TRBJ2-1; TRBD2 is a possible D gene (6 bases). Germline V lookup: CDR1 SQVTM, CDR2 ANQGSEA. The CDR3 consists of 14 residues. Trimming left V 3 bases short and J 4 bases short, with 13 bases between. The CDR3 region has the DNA TGCAGCGTTGAGCCACGACTAGTTTACAATGAGCAGTTCTTC. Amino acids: CSVEPRLVYNEQFF.

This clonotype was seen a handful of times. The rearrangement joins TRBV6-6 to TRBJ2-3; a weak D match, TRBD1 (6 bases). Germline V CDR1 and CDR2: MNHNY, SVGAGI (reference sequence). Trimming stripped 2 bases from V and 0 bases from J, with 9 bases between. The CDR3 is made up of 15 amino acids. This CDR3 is CASSYRTVSTDTQYF. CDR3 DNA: TGTGCCAGCAGTTACAGGACAGTAAGCACAGATACGCAGTATTTT.

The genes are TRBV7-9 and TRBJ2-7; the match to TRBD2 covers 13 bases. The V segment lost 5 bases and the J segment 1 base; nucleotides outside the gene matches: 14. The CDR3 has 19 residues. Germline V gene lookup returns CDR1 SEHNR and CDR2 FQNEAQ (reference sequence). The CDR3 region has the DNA TGTGCCAGCAGCCCAGCCGTGGGGACTAGCGGGGAACCATCCTACGAGCAGTACTTC. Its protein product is CASSPAVGTSGEPSYEQYF. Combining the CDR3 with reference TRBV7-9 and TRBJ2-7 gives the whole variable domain DTGVSQNPRHKITKRGQNVTFRCDPISEHNRLYWYRQTLGQGPEFLTYFQNEAQLEKSRLLSDRFSAERPKGSFSTLEIQRTEQGDSAMYLCASSPAVGTSGEPSYEQYFGPGTRLTVT.

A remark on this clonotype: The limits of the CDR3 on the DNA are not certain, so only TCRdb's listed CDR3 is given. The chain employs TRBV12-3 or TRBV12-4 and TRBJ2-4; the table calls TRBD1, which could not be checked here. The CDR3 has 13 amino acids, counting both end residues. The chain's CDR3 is CASSSSGPYGQYF.

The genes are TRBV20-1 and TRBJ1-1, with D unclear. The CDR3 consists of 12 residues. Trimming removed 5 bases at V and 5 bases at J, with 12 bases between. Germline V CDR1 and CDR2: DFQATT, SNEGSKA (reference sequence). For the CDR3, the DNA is TGCAGTGCTCTGACGTATGTAACTGAAGCTTTCTTT. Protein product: CSALTYVTEAFF.

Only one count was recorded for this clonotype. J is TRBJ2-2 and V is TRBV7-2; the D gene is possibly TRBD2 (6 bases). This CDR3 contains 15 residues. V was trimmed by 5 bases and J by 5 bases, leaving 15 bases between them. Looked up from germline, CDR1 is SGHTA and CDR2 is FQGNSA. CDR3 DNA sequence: TGTGCCAGCAGCGAGACTAGTAGTCAAACCGGGGAGCTGTTTTTT. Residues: CASSETSSQTGELFF.

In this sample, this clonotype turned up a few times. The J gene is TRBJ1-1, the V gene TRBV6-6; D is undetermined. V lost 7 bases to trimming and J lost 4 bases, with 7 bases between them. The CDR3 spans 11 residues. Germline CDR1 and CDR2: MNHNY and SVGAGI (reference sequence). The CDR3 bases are TGTGCCAGCACCGAGACCACTGAAGCTTTCTTT. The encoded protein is CASTETTEAFF.

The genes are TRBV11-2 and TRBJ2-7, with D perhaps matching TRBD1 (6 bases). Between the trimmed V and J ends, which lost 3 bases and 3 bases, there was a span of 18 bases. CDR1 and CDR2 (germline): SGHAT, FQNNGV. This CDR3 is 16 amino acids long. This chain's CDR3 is CASSFSRQEVYYEQYF. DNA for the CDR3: TGTGCCAGCAGCTTTAGTCGACAGGAGGTTTACTACGAGCAGTACTTC.

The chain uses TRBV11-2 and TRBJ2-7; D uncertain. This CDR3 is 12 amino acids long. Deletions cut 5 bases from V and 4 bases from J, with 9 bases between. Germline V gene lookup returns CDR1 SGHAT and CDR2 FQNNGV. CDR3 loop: CASSHHRYEQYF. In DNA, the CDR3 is TGTGCCAGCAGCCACCATCGTTACGAGCAGTACTTC.

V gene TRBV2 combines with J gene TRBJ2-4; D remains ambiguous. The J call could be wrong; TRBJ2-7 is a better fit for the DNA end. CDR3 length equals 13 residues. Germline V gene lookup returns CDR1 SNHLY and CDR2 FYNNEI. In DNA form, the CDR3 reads TGTGCCAGCAGTGTGTCTCCAAACTACGAGCAGTACTTC. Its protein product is CASSVSPNYEQYF.

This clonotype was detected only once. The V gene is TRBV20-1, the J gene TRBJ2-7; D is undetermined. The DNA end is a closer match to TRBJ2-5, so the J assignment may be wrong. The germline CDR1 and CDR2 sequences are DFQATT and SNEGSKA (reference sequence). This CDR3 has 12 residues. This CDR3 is CSADGIGETQYF. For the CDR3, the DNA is TGCAGTGCTGATGGCATAGGGGAGACCCAGTACTTC.